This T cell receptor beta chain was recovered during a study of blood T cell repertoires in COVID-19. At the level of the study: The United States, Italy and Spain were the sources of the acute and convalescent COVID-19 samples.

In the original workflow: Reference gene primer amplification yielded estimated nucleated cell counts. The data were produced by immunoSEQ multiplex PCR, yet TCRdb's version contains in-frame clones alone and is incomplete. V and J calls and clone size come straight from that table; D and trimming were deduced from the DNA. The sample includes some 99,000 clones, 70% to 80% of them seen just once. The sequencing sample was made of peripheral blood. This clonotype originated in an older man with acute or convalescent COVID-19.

CDR3 coding DNA: TGCAGCGTCCAGGGGGGACAGGGGGCGGGTGAGCAGTTCTTC. The encoded protein is CSVQGGQGAGEQFF. The V gene is TRBV29-1, the J gene TRBJ2-1, with TRBD1 matching over 12 bases. The CDR3 loop spans 14 amino acids. The germline CDR1 and CDR2 sequences are SQVTM and ANQGSEA. The V and J ends lost 6 bases and 9 bases, in that order; junction bases with no gene match: 9.